The entry below gives a single T cell receptor beta chain sequence along with its context. The antigen is undetermined. The CDR3 sequence is 16 residues long. J was trimmed by 5 bases and V by 2 bases; bases with no gene match: 14. CDR1 DFQATT and CDR2 SNEGSKA come from the germline V gene (reference sequence). This entry belongs to a study of CD8 T cells in ankylosing spondylitis. Study findings and constraints: What seemed typical of ankylosing spondylitis blood was a TCR beta motif built from several highly homologous variants. It was reported that disease-linked clones were significantly enriched in matched ankylosing spondylitis synovial fluid. Clones linked to disease, bearing a CD8+ phenotype, were relatively rare in peripheral blood.

Generation of TCR beta libraries employed quantitative 5'-RACE incorporating molecular barcodes. TCRdb itself ran the 5' RACE reads through MiXCR, one entry per CDR3 protein. The repertoire holds around 150,000 distinct CDR3 sequences, with about a sixth as singletons. Source material: blood, either unsorted or a sorted T cell fraction (not recorded which). V usage is TRBV20-1 and J usage is TRBJ2-5, with 7 bases identical to TRBD1. The receptor's source is a male donor with ankylosing spondylitis or in good health (not recorded which). The CDR3 sequence: CSARTFEDRWGETQYF. CDR3 nucleotides: TGCAGTGCTAGAACCTTTGAGGACAGGTGGGGCGAGACCCAGTACTTC.